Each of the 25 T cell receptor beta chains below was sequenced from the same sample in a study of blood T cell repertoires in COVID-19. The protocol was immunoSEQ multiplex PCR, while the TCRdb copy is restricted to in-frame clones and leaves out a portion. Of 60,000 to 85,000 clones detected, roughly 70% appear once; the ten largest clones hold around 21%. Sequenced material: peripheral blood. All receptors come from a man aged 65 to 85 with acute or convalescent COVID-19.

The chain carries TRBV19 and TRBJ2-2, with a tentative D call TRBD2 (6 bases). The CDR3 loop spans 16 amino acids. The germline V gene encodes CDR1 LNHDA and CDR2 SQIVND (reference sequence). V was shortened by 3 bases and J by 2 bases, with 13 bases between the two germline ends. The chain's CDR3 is CASSIYGGSNTGELFF. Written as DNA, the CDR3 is TGTGCCAGTAGTATCTACGGGGGATCAAACACCGGGGAGCTGTTTTTT.

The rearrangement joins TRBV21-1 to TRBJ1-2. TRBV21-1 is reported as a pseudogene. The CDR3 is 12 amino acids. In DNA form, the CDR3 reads TGTGCCAGCAGTCCCGGGGGATATGGCTACACCTTC. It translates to CASSPGGYGYTF.

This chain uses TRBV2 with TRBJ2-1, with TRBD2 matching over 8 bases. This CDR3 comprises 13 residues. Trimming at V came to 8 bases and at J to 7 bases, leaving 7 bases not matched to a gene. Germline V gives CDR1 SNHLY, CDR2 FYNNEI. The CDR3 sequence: CASELAVRNEQFF. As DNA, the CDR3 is TGTGCCAGCGAACTAGCGGTTAGGAATGAGCAGTTCTTC.

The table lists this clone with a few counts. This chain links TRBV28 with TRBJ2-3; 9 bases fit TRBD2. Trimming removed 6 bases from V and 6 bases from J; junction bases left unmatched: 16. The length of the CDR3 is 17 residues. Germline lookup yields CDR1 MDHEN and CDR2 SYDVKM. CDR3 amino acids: CASSSSGLAGRGDTQYF. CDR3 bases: TGTGCCAGCAGCTCCTCCGGTCTAGCGGGACGGGGGGATACGCAGTATTTT.

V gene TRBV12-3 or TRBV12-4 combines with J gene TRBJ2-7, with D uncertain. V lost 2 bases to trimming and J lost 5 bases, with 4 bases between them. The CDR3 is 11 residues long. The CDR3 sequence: CASSLTDEQYF. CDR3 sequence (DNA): TGTGCCAGCAGTTTAACGGACGAGCAGTACTTC.

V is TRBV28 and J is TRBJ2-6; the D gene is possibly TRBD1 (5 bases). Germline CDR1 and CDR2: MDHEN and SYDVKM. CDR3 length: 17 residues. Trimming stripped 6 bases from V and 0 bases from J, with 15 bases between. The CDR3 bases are TGTGCCAGCAGCCAATGGGGCTCTCACTCTGGGGCCAACGTCCTGACTTTC. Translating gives CASSQWGSHSGANVLTF.

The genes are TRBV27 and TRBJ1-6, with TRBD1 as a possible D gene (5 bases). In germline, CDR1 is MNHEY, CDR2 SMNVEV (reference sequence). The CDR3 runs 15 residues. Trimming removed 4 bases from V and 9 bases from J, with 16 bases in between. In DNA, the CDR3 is TGTGCCAGCAGTTCAACACCCCGACAGAGTTCACCCCTCCACTTT. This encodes CASSSTPRQSSPLHF.

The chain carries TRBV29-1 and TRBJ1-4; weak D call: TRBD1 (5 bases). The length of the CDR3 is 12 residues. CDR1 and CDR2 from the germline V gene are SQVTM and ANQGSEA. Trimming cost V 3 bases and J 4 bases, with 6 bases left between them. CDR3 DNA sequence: TGCAGCGTTGACGACAGTAATGAAAAACTGTTTTTT. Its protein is CSVDDSNEKLFF.

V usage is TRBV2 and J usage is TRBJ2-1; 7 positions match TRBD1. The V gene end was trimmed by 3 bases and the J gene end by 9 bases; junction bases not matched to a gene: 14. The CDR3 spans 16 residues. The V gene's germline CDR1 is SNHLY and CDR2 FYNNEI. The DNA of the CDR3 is TGTGCCAGCAGTGAGTTAAGGGGGCAGGGGACCGGTGAGCAGTTCTTC. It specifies CASSELRGQGTGEQFF. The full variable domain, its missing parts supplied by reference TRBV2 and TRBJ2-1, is EPEVTQTPSHQVTQMGQEVILRCVPISNHLYFYWYRQILGQKVEFLVSFYNNEISEKSEIFDDQFSVERPDGSNFTLKIRSTKLEDSAMYFCASSELRGQGTGEQFFGPGTRLTVL.

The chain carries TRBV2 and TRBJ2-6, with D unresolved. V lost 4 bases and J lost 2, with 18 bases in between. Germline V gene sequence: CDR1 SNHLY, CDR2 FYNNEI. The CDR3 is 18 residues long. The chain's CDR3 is CASSAQLGRYAGANVLTF. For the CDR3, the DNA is TGTGCCAGCAGTGCCCAATTGGGCAGGTACGCTGGGGCCAACGTCCTGACTTTC.

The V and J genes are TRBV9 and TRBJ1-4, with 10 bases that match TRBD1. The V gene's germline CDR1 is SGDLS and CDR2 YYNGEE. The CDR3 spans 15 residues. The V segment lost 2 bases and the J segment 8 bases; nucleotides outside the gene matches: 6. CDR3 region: CASSVGTGVREKLFF. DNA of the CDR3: TGTGCCAGCAGCGTCGGGACAGGGGTAAGAGAAAAACTGTTTTTT.

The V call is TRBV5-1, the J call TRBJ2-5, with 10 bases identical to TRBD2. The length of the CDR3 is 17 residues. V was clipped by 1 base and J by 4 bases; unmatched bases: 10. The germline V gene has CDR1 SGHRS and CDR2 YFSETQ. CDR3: CASSLMASGSTGETQYF. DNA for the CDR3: TGCGCCAGCAGCTTGATGGCTAGCGGGAGTACGGGAGAGACCCAGTACTTC.

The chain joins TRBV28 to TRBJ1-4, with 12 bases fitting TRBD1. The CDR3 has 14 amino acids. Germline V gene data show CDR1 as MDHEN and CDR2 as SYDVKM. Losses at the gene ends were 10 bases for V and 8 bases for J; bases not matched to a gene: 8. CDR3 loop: CATLLGTGGEKLFF. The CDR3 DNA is TGTGCCACCCTTCTCGGGACAGGGGGCGAAAAACTGTTTTTT.

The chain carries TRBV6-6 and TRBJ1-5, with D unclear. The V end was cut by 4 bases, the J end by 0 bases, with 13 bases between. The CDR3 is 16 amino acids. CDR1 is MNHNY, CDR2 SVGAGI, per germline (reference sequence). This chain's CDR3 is CASSSTLLYSNQPQHF. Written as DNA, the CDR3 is TGTGCCAGCAGTTCAACTCTTTTGTATAGCAATCAGCCCCAGCATTTT.

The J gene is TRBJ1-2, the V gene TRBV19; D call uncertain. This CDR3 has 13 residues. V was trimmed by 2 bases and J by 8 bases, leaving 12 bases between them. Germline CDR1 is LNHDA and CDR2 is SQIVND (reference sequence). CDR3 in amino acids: CASSIRLDDGYTF. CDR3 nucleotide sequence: TGTGCCAGTAGTATAAGACTCGACGACGGCTACACCTTC.

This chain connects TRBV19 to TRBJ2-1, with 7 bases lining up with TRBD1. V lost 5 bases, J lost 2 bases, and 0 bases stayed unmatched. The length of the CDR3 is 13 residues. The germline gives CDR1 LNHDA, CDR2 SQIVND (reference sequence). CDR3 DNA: TGTGCCAGTAGTCAGGGGGCCTACAATGAGCAGTTCTTC. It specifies CASSQGAYNEQFF.

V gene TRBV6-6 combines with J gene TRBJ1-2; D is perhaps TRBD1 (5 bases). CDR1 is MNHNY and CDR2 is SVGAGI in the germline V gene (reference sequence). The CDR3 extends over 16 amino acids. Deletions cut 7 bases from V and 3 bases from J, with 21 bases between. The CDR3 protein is CASTPWGQGWDYGYTF. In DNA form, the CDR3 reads TGTGCCAGCACTCCCTGGGGTCAGGGCTGGGACTATGGCTACACCTTC.

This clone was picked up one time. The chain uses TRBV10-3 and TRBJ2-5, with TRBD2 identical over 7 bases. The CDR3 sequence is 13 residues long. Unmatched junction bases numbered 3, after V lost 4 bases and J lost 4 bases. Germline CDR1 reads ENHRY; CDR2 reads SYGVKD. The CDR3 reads CAISAAGVETQYF. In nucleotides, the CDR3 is TGTGCCATCAGTGCCGCGGGGGTAGAGACCCAGTACTTC.

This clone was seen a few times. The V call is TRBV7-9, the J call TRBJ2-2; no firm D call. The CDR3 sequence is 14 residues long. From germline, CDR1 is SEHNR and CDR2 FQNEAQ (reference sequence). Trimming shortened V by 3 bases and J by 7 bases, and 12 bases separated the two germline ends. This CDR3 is CASSLGLLDGELFF. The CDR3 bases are TGTGCCAGCAGCTTGGGCCTCCTGGACGGGGAGCTGTTTTTT.

This CDR3 is CASTPVGASYNEQFF. In DNA form, the CDR3 reads TGCGCCAGCACCCCTGTTGGGGCCTCCTACAATGAGCAGTTCTTC. The chain combines TRBV5-1 with TRBJ2-1; D perhaps matches TRBD1 (5 bases). The V gene's germline CDR1 is SGHRS and CDR2 YFSETQ. The CDR3 loop spans 15 amino acids. Trimming removed 6 bases from V and 0 bases from J, with 13 bases in between.

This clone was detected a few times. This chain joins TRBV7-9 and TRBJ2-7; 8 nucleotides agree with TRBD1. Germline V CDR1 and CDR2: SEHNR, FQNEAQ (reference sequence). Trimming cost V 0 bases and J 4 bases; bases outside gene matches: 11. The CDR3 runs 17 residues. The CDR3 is CASSLAQAQGTGYEQYF. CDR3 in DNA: TGTGCCAGCAGCTTAGCCCAGGCACAGGGGACAGGATACGAGCAGTACTTC.

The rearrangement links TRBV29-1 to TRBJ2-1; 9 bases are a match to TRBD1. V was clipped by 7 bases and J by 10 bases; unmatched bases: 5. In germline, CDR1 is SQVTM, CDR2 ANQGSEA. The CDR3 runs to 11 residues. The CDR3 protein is CSATGGREQFF. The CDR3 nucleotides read TGCAGCGCCACAGGGGGCAGGGAGCAGTTCTTC.

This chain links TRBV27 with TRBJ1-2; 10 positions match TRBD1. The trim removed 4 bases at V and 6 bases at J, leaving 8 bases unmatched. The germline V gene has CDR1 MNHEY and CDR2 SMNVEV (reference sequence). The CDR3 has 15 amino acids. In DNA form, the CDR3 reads TGTGCCAGCAGTTGGGGGACAGGGGTTTTCGATGGCTACACCTTC. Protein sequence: CASSWGTGVFDGYTF.

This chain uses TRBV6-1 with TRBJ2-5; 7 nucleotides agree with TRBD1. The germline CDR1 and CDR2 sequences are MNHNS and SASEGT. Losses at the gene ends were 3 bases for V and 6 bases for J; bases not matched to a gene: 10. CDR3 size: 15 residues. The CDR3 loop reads CASSDIPTGDQTQYF. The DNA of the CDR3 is TGTGCCAGCAGTGATATCCCAACAGGGGACCAGACCCAGTACTTC.

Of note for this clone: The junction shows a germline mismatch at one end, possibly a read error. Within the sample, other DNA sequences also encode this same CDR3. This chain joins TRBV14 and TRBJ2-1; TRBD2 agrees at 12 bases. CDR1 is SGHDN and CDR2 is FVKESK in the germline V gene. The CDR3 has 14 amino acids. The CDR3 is CASRPGLAGNEQFF. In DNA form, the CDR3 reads TGTGCCAGCAGACCTGGACTAGCGGGGAATGAACAGTTCTTC.